This T cell receptor (beta chain) was obtained from a study of blood T cell repertoires in COVID-19. Whole-study context: Sites across the United States, Italy and Spain contributed samples from acute and convalescent COVID-19. Sources were T cells, B-cell-depleted T cells, or PBMCs; the material itself was cDNA or gDNA.

The germline V gene has CDR1 LGHDT and CDR2 YNNKEL (reference sequence). V lost 5 bases to trimming and J lost 8 bases, with 21 bases between them. The CDR3 loop spans 15 amino acids. In the study's own analysis: Quantification of nucleated cells was approximated via reference gene primer amplification. Here immunoSEQ multiplex PCR was the method, and the copy in TCRdb shows in-frame clones only, minus some. The V and J calls and clone size come from that table; D and trimming were worked out from the DNA. The sample contains 140,000 or so clones, more than 75% of which appear only once. Sequencing was done on a sample of peripheral blood. The sequence was collected from a woman over 75 with acute or convalescent COVID-19. The V call is TRBV3-1 (or the pseudogene TRBV3-2), the J call TRBJ1-2; tentative D call: TRBD1 (6 bases). CDR3 sequence: CASSANLGGARGYTF. The CDR3 DNA follows: TGTGCCAGCAGCGCCAACCTGGGGGGGGCTCGGGGCTACACCTTC.